Below are 29 T cell receptor beta chains sequenced from a single sample in a study of vaccination effects on CD4 cells after COVID-19. For these receptors, no antigen is known. Generated by immunoSEQ multiplex PCR, the TCRdb table keeps only in-frame clones and is missing some. The table lists about 45,000 clones, roughly 72% of them singletons. Expansion of antigen-specific CD4+ T cells with viral peptide pools was carried out by the ViraFEST assay before sequencing. Cells that had been cultured for 10 days were the source of isolated CD4+ T cells. People in the vaccine group had not been infected with SARS-CoV-2 before, and their nucleocapsid antibodies were negative. Specimen: CD4+ T cells from PBMCs cultured with SARS-CoV-2 spike peptides, collected before COVID-19 vaccination. The source of these receptors is a human donor who received a COVID-19 vaccine.

This chain joins TRBV19 and TRBJ2-1, with TRBD2 matching 9 bases. This CDR3 region has 15 residues. With 4 bases clipped from V and 7 bases from J, the junction kept 8 bases outside the gene matches. CDR1 LNHDA and CDR2 SQIVND come from the germline V gene (reference sequence). The CDR3 region has the DNA TGTGCCAGTAGTACGCGGGGGGGCAGTTCTAATGAGCAGTTCTTC. This codes for CASSTRGGSSNEQFF.

This clone showed up just a few times. The rearrangement joins TRBV7-8 to TRBJ1-1, with 9 bases aligning to TRBD1. The CDR3 loop spans 14 amino acids. The trim removed 6 bases at V and 4 bases at J, leaving 6 bases unmatched. In germline, CDR1 is SGHVS, CDR2 FQNEAQ. The CDR3 DNA is TGTGCCAGCAGGAAAGACAGGGGGGGCACTGAAGCTTTCTTT. Translated, it gives CASRKDRGGTEAFF.

The chain joins TRBV7-3 to TRBJ2-3; 8 bases map to TRBD2. The CDR3 totals 15 residues. The germline V gene encodes CDR1 SGHTA and CDR2 FQGTGA. V lost 3 bases and J lost 3; bases outside the gene matches: 5. The DNA of the CDR3 is TGTGCCAGCAGCTTTGGGCTAGCGGGTACAGATACGCAGTATTTT. It yields the protein CASSFGLAGTDTQYF. The full variable domain, in which reference TRBV7-3 and TRBJ2-3 provide the parts outside the CDR3, is GAGVSQTPSNKVTEKGKYVELRCDPISGHTALYWYRQSLGQGPEFLIYFQGTGAADDSGLPNDRFFAVRPEGSVSTLKIQRTERGDSAVYLCASSFGLAGTDTQYFGPGTRLTVL.

The chain links TRBV29-1 to TRBJ2-5; 9 bases map to TRBD1. This CDR3 contains 14 residues. Trimming at V came to 3 bases and at J to 6 bases, leaving 8 bases not matched to a gene. Germline V gene sequence: CDR1 SQVTM, CDR2 ANQGSEA. The CDR3 region has the DNA TGCAGCGTTGATTTGGGACAGGGTTGGAAGACCCAGTACTTC. Its protein product is CSVDLGQGWKTQYF.

The rearrangement uses TRBV9 and TRBJ2-2; either TRBD1 or TRBD2 may supply D (5 bases each). The CDR3 is made up of 16 amino acids. CDR1 is SGDLS and CDR2 is YYNGEE in the germline V gene. V was cut by 3 bases and J by 0 bases, with 12 bases left in between. The chain's CDR3 is CASSERGRPNTGELFF. CDR3 nucleotides: TGTGCCAGCAGCGAGAGGGGACGACCGAACACCGGGGAGCTGTTTTTT.

V is TRBV5-6 and J is TRBJ1-2, with unresolved D. Germline V gene lookup returns CDR1 SGHDT and CDR2 YYEEEE. V lost 0 bases and J 2 bases, leaving 5 bases between the germline ends. The CDR3 covers 13 residues. The CDR3 is CASSLEVNYGYTF. The CDR3 region has the DNA TGTGCCAGCAGCTTGGAGGTGAACTATGGCTACACCTTC. The full variable domain, completed using reference TRBV5-6 and TRBJ1-2, is DAGVTQSPTHLIKTRGQQVTLRCSPKSGHDTVSWYQQALGQGPQFIFQYYEEEERQRGNFPDRFSGHQFPNYSSELNVNALLLGDSALYLCASSLEVNYGYTFGSGTRLTVV.

The V gene is TRBV4-3, the J gene TRBJ2-6; 10 bases match TRBD2. In germline, CDR1 is LGHNA, CDR2 YSLEER. The V and J ends lost 4 bases and 4 bases, in that order; junction bases with no gene match: 10. The CDR3 spans 18 residues. The CDR3 region is CASSLGSGGMRGANVLTF. The CDR3 DNA is TGCGCCAGCAGCCTCGGTAGCGGGGGGATGAGAGGGGCCAACGTCCTGACTTTC.

The chain combines TRBV10-1 with TRBJ2-5; tentative D call: TRBD1 (5 bases). The CDR3 sequence is 14 residues long. The ends were cut back, 3 bases at V and 9 bases at J, with 17 bases in the middle. The germline V gene encodes CDR1 WNHNN and CDR2 SYGVQD (reference sequence). CDR3 DNA: TGCGCCAGCAGTGACCCCAGCGCCGTAGGGGCCCAGTACTTC. Protein sequence: CASSDPSAVGAQYF.

The gene calls are TRBV29-1 and TRBJ1-2; tentative D call: TRBD1 (5 bases). Trimming shortened V by 4 bases and J by 2 bases, and 11 bases separated the two germline ends. The CDR3 length is 13 residues. Per the germline V gene, CDR1 is SQVTM and CDR2 is ANQGSEA. The chain's CDR3 is CSVVPGGNYGYTF. The CDR3 bases are TGCAGCGTTGTTCCCGGGGGGAACTATGGCTACACCTTC.

This chain uses TRBV9 with TRBJ2-3; D remains unclear. Germline CDR1 is SGDLS and CDR2 is YYNGEE. This CDR3 has 12 amino acids. The V end lost 4 bases, the J end lost 0 bases, and 3 bases lay between the germline ends. The CDR3 nucleotides read TGTGCCAGCAGCCCTAGCACAGATACGCAGTATTTT. Translating it yields CASSPSTDTQYF. The variable domain in full, with the rest retrieved from reference TRBV9 and TRBJ2-3, is DSGVTQTPKHLITATGQRVTLRCSPRSGDLSVYWYQQSLDQGLQFLIQYYNGEERAKGNILERFSAQQFPDLHSELNLSSLELGDSALYFCASSPSTDTQYFGPGTRLTVL.

The chain recombines TRBV27 with TRBJ2-1, with TRBD2 as a possible D gene (5 bases). The CDR3 consists of 17 residues. V shed 1 base and J shed 8 bases, with 21 bases lying between them. Germline V gene lookup returns CDR1 MNHEY and CDR2 SMNVEV (reference sequence). The CDR3 DNA sequence: TGTGCCAGCAGTTTATTTTCGGGGAGCGAATGGTCCCATGAGCAGTTCTTC. Translated: CASSLFSGSEWSHEQFF.

The CDR3 DNA follows: TGTGCCAGCAGCCGGGGACGGACCTACGAGCAGTACGTC. As protein: CASSRGRTYEQYV. The gene calls are TRBV14 and TRBJ2-7; TRBD1 or TRBD2 may be the D gene (5 bases each). The CDR3 is 13 amino acids. V was shortened by 4 bases and J by 2 bases, with 9 bases between the two germline ends. Looked up from germline, CDR1 is SGHDN and CDR2 is FVKESK.

This clone showed up just a few times. The chain's CDR3 is CASRAAGSSPKLFF. The CDR3 DNA follows: TGTGCCAGCAGGGCTGCTGGGTCTTCCCCCAAACTGTTTTTT. The V call is TRBV3-1 (or the pseudogene TRBV3-2), the J call TRBJ1-4; D remains unclear. CDR3 length: 14 residues. Germline V gives CDR1 LGHDT, CDR2 YNNKEL (reference sequence). V was cut by 6 bases and J by 11 bases, with 19 bases left in between.

The rearrangement uses TRBV20-1 and TRBJ1-3; D is unresolved. There are 11 residues in the CDR3. Per germline, CDR1 DFQATT and CDR2 SNEGSKA (reference sequence). Trimming cost V 6 bases and J 4 bases, with 7 bases left between them. In DNA, the CDR3 is TGCAGTGCAAGATACGGAAACACCATATATTTT. The encoded protein is CSARYGNTIYF.

The rearrangement uses TRBV5-1 and TRBJ1-1, with TRBD1 identical over 10 bases. The CDR3 covers 14 residues. The germline CDR1 and CDR2 sequences are SGHRS and YFSETQ. Trimming took 4 bases from V and 4 from J; bases not matched to a gene: 4. The CDR3 protein is CASSTGTGATEAFF. The CDR3 DNA follows: TGCGCCAGCAGCACCGGGACAGGGGCCACTGAAGCTTTCTTT.

This chain links TRBV12-5 with TRBJ2-3; D ambiguous. CDR1 is LGHNT, CDR2 FRNRAP, per germline. CDR3 size: 14 residues. The V end was cut by 1 base, the J end by 5 bases, with 10 bases between. CDR3 DNA sequence: TGTGCTAGTGGTTTGGGGCAGATCCTAGATACGCAGTATTTT. It is translated as CASGLGQILDTQYF.

CDR3 coding DNA: TGCGCCAGCAGCTTGGGACTACCCCAAGAGACCCAGTACTTC. Amino acid sequence: CASSLGLPQETQYF. The chain carries TRBV5-1 and TRBJ2-5, with D tentatively TRBD2 (5 bases). The germline V and J ends were trimmed by 0 bases and 1 base, with 7 bases remaining between them. In germline, CDR1 is SGHRS, CDR2 YFSETQ. The CDR3 is made up of 14 amino acids.

This chain connects TRBV13 to TRBJ1-3, with TRBD1 matching 7 bases. Trimming removed 3 bases from V and 0 bases from J; junction bases left unmatched: 5. Germline V gene sequence: CDR1 PRHDT, CDR2 FYEKMQ (reference sequence). The CDR3 runs to 16 residues. CDR3 protein: CASSLGGQVSGNTIYF. CDR3 DNA sequence: TGTGCCAGCAGCTTGGGAGGACAGGTCTCTGGAAACACCATATATTTT.

The chain is built from TRBV24-1 and TRBJ1-5; D ambiguous. This CDR3 region has 11 residues. The germline V gene encodes CDR1 KGHDR and CDR2 SFDVKD. Trimming stripped 9 bases from V and 8 bases from J, with 10 bases between. The DNA for the CDR3 is TGTGCCACCGGAAGGACGGAGCCCCAGCATTTT. Its protein product is CATGRTEPQHF.

The rearrangement joins TRBV15 to TRBJ1-2; 7 nucleotides align to TRBD1. J gave up 4 bases and V 1 base, and 6 bases lay outside the gene matches. The V gene's germline CDR1 is LNHNV and CDR2 YYDKDF (reference sequence). The CDR3 spans 15 residues. CDR3 region: CATSRARQGVYGYTF. In nucleotides, the CDR3 is TGTGCCACCAGCAGAGCGCGACAGGGAGTCTATGGCTACACCTTC.

The genes are TRBV28 and TRBJ1-5; D is undetermined. This CDR3 has 17 residues. Germline values: CDR1 MDHEN, CDR2 SYDVKM. Trimming cost V 0 bases and J 0 bases, with 12 bases left between them. CDR3 in amino acids: CASSLWFSVNSNQPQHF. In DNA, the CDR3 is TGTGCCAGCAGTTTATGGTTCAGTGTGAATAGCAATCAGCCCCAGCATTTT.

The DNA of the CDR3 is TGTGCCAGTAGTAAGGCAAAGGACAAGGGTAATCAGCCCCAGCATTTT. As protein: CASSKAKDKGNQPQHF. The chain recombines TRBV19 with TRBJ1-5; a weak D match, TRBD1 (5 bases). Between the trimmed V and J ends, which lost 4 bases and 4 bases, there was a span of 17 bases. This CDR3 spans 16 amino acids. CDR1 is LNHDA, CDR2 SQIVND, per germline (reference sequence).

The chain combines TRBV27 with TRBJ2-5; TRBD2 aligns across 8 bases. The CDR3 has 16 residues. From germline, CDR1 is MNHEY and CDR2 SMNVEV (reference sequence). V dropped 5 bases and J dropped 5; count of bases not matched to a gene: 13. The DNA of the CDR3 is TGTGCCAGCAGTCCCCGGACGAGCGGGGGCCGGGAGACCCAGTACTTC. Amino acids: CASSPRTSGGRETQYF.

The V and J genes are TRBV9 and TRBJ2-2; D uncertain. This CDR3 has 13 residues. V was clipped by 0 bases and J by 6 bases, with 6 bases between them. Germline-derived CDR1 and CDR2 are SGDLS and YYNGEE. Here the CDR3 DNA reads TGTGCCAGCAGCGTAGCTCAGTCCGGGGAGCTGTTTTTT. The encoded protein is CASSVAQSGELFF. The full variable domain, rest sourced from reference TRBV9 and TRBJ2-2, is DSGVTQTPKHLITATGQRVTLRCSPRSGDLSVYWYQQSLDQGLQFLIQYYNGEERAKGNILERFSAQQFPDLHSELNLSSLELGDSALYFCASSVAQSGELFFGEGSRLTVL.

This clone was seen a single time. The chain carries TRBV19 and TRBJ1-1; no firm D call. The CDR3 consists of 13 residues. Trimming took off 10 bases at V and 3 bases at J, with 15 bases between the two ends. Per germline, CDR1 LNHDA and CDR2 SQIVND (reference sequence). The CDR3 DNA reads as TGTGCCACCCACTCGGGTTATCACACTGAAGCTTTCTTT. Protein sequence: CATHSGYHTEAFF.

The chain joins TRBV6-6 to TRBJ2-3; 7 nucleotides align to TRBD1. Germline CDR1 is MNHNY and CDR2 is SVGAGI (reference sequence). The CDR3 has 15 residues. J lost 4 bases, V lost 6 bases, and 10 bases had no gene match. The CDR3 DNA sequence: TGTGCCAGCAGGAAATCACAGGGGCGATCAGATACGCAGTATTTT. It codes for CASRKSQGRSDTQYF.

The chain links TRBV7-9 to TRBJ1-1, with D unclear. The V gene lost 4 bases and the J gene lost 3 bases, with 9 bases spanning the gap. The CDR3 runs 13 residues. Germline V gene data show CDR1 as SEHNR and CDR2 as FQNEAQ (reference sequence). The CDR3 nucleotides read TGTGCCAGCAGCTCAATTGGGGACACTGAAGCTTTCTTT. Translation gives CASSSIGDTEAFF.

V usage is TRBV3-1 (or the pseudogene TRBV3-2) and J usage is TRBJ2-2; no clear D gene. Trimming pared 0 bases from V and 1 base from J, leaving 9 bases between. The germline V gene has CDR1 LGHDT and CDR2 YNNKEL (reference sequence). This CDR3 contains 16 residues. CDR3 bases: TGTGCCAGCAGCCAAGATCTTAGCATGAACACCGGGGAGCTGTTTTTT. As protein: CASSQDLSMNTGELFF.

V is TRBV24-1 and J is TRBJ2-3, with D possibly being TRBD1 (5 bases). The V end was cut by 7 bases, the J end by 1 base, with 8 bases between. Germline CDR1 is KGHDR and CDR2 is SFDVKD. The CDR3 covers 13 residues. This CDR3 is CATSLTGTDTQYF. The CDR3 nucleotides read TGTGCCACCAGCCTGACAGGCACAGATACGCAGTATTTT.